This T cell receptor (beta chain) is from a study of OX40 agonist ivuxolimab in advanced cancers. Study-wide context: Ivuxolimab was an agonistic, fully human IgG2 monoclonal antibody directed against OX40 (CD134), a costimulatory receptor. Peripheral TCRbeta sequencing aimed to test whether ivuxolimab altered TCR sequence diversity and caused clonal T-cell expansion. Of the 50 to 55 patients in dose escalation, about 19 had hepatocellular carcinoma, roughly 15 had melanoma, 9 had renal cell carcinoma and 9 had head and neck cancer. Partial responses occurred in three dose-escalation patients: two with cutaneous melanoma and one with hepatocellular carcinoma. Intravenous ivuxolimab was administered to patients every 2 weeks at six dose levels: 0.01, 0.1, 0.3, 1.5, 3 and 10 mg/kg. In the dose-escalation cohort, around four fifths of patients were male, and the mean age was roughly 60 years with a range of about 20 to 80. Patients were allowed to have had prior anti-PD-1, anti-PD-L1 or anti-CTLA-4 therapy, and 40% to 45% of the dose-escalation patients had previously received checkpoint inhibitors. The paper describes the monotherapy dose-escalation part (N ≈ 52 patients) of the phase I trial of ivuxolimab. Study-wide findings and limitations: After ivuxolimab, more expanded clones were found on average in CD8+ T cells than in CD4+ T cells. In partial responders in the 0.1-3.0 mg/kg groups, normalized peripheral clonal expansion was found to be among the lowest, especially among CD8+ T cells. Low levels of normalized T-cell clonal expansion were also seen in some patients who did not respond. At doses of 0.1 to 3.0 mg/kg, clonal expansion of both CD4+ and CD8+ blood T cells was observed from baseline to week 6. Which antigens the clonally expanded peripheral T cells were specific for was not determined.

Genomic DNA was isolated from the sorted cells so that the TCRbeta CDR3 region could be sequenced. The immunoSEQ Assay was used to sequence the TCRbeta CDR3 regions. Entries here come from immuneACCESS through TCRdb and include only in-frame sequences with V and J called. Some clones fail to appear in such tables; in the studies checked, an unresolved V gene covers under half of the shortfall, and the cause of the remainder is unknown. The sample table holds more than 25,000 clones, of which 75% to 90% were seen once. Over 25% of the sample goes to the ten largest clones. Points on this clone: No cognate antigen has been identified for it. Per-base quality was not reported, and no clone a single base away is much larger than it.

V is trimmed back by 1 base and J by 7 bases, and the junction contains 13 bases that no gene match accounts for. CDR1 and CDR2, looked up from the germline V gene, are LGHNA and YNFKEQ. The CDR3 has 17 amino acids, counting the end cysteine and phenylalanine. Here the CDR3 DNA is all that survives: 51 bases in frame from base 1. The trial excluded patients who had a history of autoimmune disease or were on systemic immunosuppression. Peripheral blood for TCR sequencing was drawn from every dose cohort at baseline, at cycle 4 day 1 and at cycle 7 day 1. The samples were taken from a phase I, first-in-human, multicenter, open-label dose-escalation trial of ivuxolimab. Adults with locally advanced or metastatic melanoma, renal cell carcinoma, hepatocellular carcinoma or head and neck squamous cell carcinoma were enrolled in the trial. Before TCR sequencing, CD4+ T cells and CD8+ T cells were sorted from peripheral blood as separate populations.

Material: CD4+ or CD8+ T cells sorted from blood, obtained in a trial of the OX40 agonist ivuxolimab. This receptor was taken from an adult with an advanced solid tumor such as melanoma, head and neck, liver or kidney cancer. The rearranged segments are TRBV4-2 and TRBJ2-1; TRBD1 fits 7 bases in the junction. The CDR3 reads as follows: CASSQGFQGQMLNEQFF. In nucleotide form, the sequence is TGTGCCAGCAGCCAAGGATTCCAGGGACAGATGCTAAATGAGCAGTTCTTC.